This TCR beta chain was profiled in a study of cytomegalovirus exposure and HLA in healthy donors (dated by TCRdb to 2015 to 2018). Notes on the research overall: An earlier analysis of roughly 630 of the donors reported approximately 300 Gb of sequence data and 117 million unique TCR beta sequences from about 180 million T cells. The study aimed to test whether cataloging public T cell receptors could reveal signatures of past pathogen exposure. A later genetic analysis used genome-wide SNP genotypes for about 60% of the roughly 700 donors, treating that subset as a discovery cohort. Of the 300 to 500 genotyped donors, 70% to 90% were placed in the genetic ancestry cluster associated with self-reported Caucasian donors. Every repertoire in the discovery cohort had been generated on one and the same sequencing platform. A later analysis re-analyzed previously published TCR beta repertoires from roughly 600 donors and added high-resolution HLA genotyping to study TCR occurrence patterns. Across 300 to 400 genotyped donors of the cohort, an average of roughly 200,000 unique TCR beta nucleotide sequences per donor were sequenced, and around 20% of those sequences were non-productive. The study combined high-throughput TCR immunosequencing, statistical association of individual TCRs with disease status, and machine learning to predict cytomegalovirus infection status. In an earlier analysis of 587 of the donors, high-throughput TCR beta sequencing was used to judge whether each TCR beta V gene segment behaved as functional or pseudogenic. Donor age, sex, ethnicity and CMV serostatus were collected together with the repertoire data. A separate validation cohort of roughly 130 different subjects was used in addition to the approximately 700-subject first cohort. The study used immunosequencing to profile the T cell repertoires of 666 subjects and linked those repertoires to cytomegalovirus serostatus. Rather than drawing on any new phenotypic data, the later analysis identified candidate immune exposures from TCR beta sequences and the way those sequences occurred across donors. Class I and class II HLA loci were covered by the typing at four-digit resolution. Typing coverage differed by locus: A, B, C, DRB1 and DQB1 were typed in about 620-630 donors, DQA1 in about 500, DPA1 in 600 to 610, and DPB1 in just under 490. An early release covering 550 to 700 HLA-typed donors comprised roughly 300 gigabases of sequencing data and roughly 85 million unique TCR sequences. Because of strong linkage in the cohort, five DR-DQ haplotypes were treated as single units for association and clustering. General conclusions and limits of the study: A later analysis reported that several top co-occurrence clusters appeared linked to parvovirus B19, influenza, CMV and Epstein-Barr virus. The authors suggested that the approach could potentially be extended to other disease states and immunological phenotypes. A further reported finding was that TCR beta sequences accurately predicted the HLA-A and HLA-B alleles for most subjects in the first cohort. In vitro tests confirmed that a few of the cytomegalovirus-associated TCR beta chains recognize cytomegalovirus antigens. In both the original and validation cohorts, the classifier was reported to diagnose cytomegalovirus status with high specificity and sensitivity. Linkage disequilibrium might explain the correlated functional status among segregating V segments, but an unknown experimental factor could not be ruled out. A later genetic analysis associated a missense DCLRE1C variant with V-gene and J-gene trimming of TCR beta chains, and an independent cohort replicated the association. Because HLA typing was unavailable for some donors at each locus, only the typed subset was used in association tests. In a later analysis, TCR association rates were found to vary across HLA loci, with the most associated TCRs seen for DRB1 alleles and the fewest for HLA-C alleles. A later analysis found that most CMV-associated TCR beta chains appeared HLA-restricted, with HLA associations seemingly driven largely by CMV exposure. For the cohort, immune exposure information was limited to CMV serostatus. Compared with the roughly 670-donor mean, donors in an Asian-associated ancestry cluster had fewer N-insertions in productive TCRs, according to a later genetic analysis. In an earlier analysis of approximately 600 of the donors, most TCR beta V segments were observed in productive rearrangements about 90% or about 30% of the time, broadly matching IMGT annotations. A later analysis found that HLA-associated TCR beta chains were more clonally expanded and had lower generation probabilities than equally common non-associated chains. Sequencing depth was assumed to be roughly uniform across donors in the presence/absence analyses, though that assumption may not hold. A later analysis associated 17,000 or so TCR beta sequences with specific HLA alleles at a false discovery rate of 0.05. A total of roughly 160 TCR beta chains were listed by the study as associated with cytomegalovirus. When HLA alleles, especially DR and DQ, strongly co-occurred, TCR associations were difficult to assign to individual alleles. The cohort was sequenced for TCR beta chains only, and without alpha or paired-chain data the features that could be detected were limited. While some public TCRs were present in many individuals, most TCR sequences turned up only very rarely across donors. Because counts were too low, about 18 rarely observed V segments, including chromosome 9 orphons, were left out of the earlier analysis of about 620 of the donors. A cluster of highly shared sequence variants was judged likely to represent a technical artifact of the sequencing pipeline.

The library relied on the immunoSEQ multiplex PCR assay. For the multiplex PCR, a mixture combining 60 forward primers for TCR Vbeta segments and 13 reverse primers for TCR Jbeta segments was used. Amplification of the CDR3 region of rearranged TCR beta genes was performed with a multiplex PCR assay on genomic DNA. Amplified TCR beta libraries were sequenced as 87-base-pair reads on the Illumina HiSeq System. The published analysis was carried out like this. A later analysis counted 65 million to 90 million unique TCR beta chains across the 550 to 800 repertoires, and some 11 million of these chains were shared by at least two donors. To remove PCR and sequencing errors, raw reads were error-corrected and collapsed into unique sequences using a nearest-neighbor algorithm that merged closely related sequences. Alignment of CDR3 sequences to IMGT reference sequences was used to assign V, D and J gene segments. For a sequence to be retained, a match of at least six nucleotides to both a V gene segment and a J gene segment was required. A rearrangement was called productive if the CDR3 had no stop codons and remained in frame with V and J, and every other rearrangement was called non-productive. Following IMGT convention, CDR3 was defined as the stretch from the second conserved V-encoded cysteine up to the conserved J-encoded phenylalanine. Sequences without an unambiguous match to a single V gene segment were excluded from the earlier analysis of about 600 of the donors. In an earlier analysis of a few hundred of the donors, V segments were called functional above 56.7% productive rearrangements and were called segregating when the between-donor standard deviation exceeded 5%. To diagnose cytomegalovirus status from the catalog of TCR beta chain sequences, a statistical classification framework was built. In a later analysis, V and J genes were assigned by comparing TCR nucleotide sequences against IMGT/GENE-DB human TR gene sequences. Using the TCRdist pipeline, a later analysis assigned CDR3 sequences along with most-parsimonious VDJ recombination scenarios. In a later analysis, each TCR beta chain was defined by its CDR3 amino acid sequence together with its V-gene family, and reads lacking a unique V-gene family were excluded. In a later analysis, 500 to 700 highly shared, low-generation-probability nucleotide sequences were removed to address suspected cross-contamination and a sequencing artifact. A later analysis calculated a clonal expansion index for each public chain from normalized within-repertoire ranks of inferred template counts. In a later analysis, generation probabilities were computed using a VDJ recombination model fitted to out-of-frame rearrangements, and the results were checked against IGoR. Hypergeometric tests were used in a later analysis to score TCR-TCR, TCR-HLA and TCR-CMV co-occurrence, with a repertoire-size bias correction applied to the TCR pairs. To estimate false discovery rates, a later analysis permuted the HLA or CMV assignments 20 times. A later analysis grouped co-occurring TCRs with DBSCAN, adding TCRdist sequence similarity when clustering within HLA-allele-positive subsets. For co-occurrence clustering, repertoires with fewer than 30,000 or more than 120,000 public chains were excluded, along with four to six repertoires with anomalous nucleotide sharing. In TCRdb, the immuneACCESS table is reduced to in-frame sequences with V and J assigned. These tables do not hold every clone; where another copy was compared, an unresolved V gene accounts for under half, and the others remain unexplained. V and J calls and clone size are copied from that table; D and trimming were computed from the DNA. The sample table contains about 76,000 clones; only one count was recorded for approximately 80% of them. The ten largest clones add up to 1.9% of the sample.

This clone turned up a few times. Its antigen has not been determined. Per-nucleotide qualities are absent, and no much larger clonotype sits a single base away. The cohort consisted of hundreds of healthy bone marrow donors. All cohort members were sampled while nominally healthy, although unrecorded immune exposures were likely present. The donor was CMV seronegative and belonged to the group of approximately 320 seronegative cohort members. Every donor gave a peripheral blood sample, and the peripheral blood mononuclear cells from that sample were used for TCR beta sequencing. The Qiagen DNeasy Blood Extraction Kit was used to extract genomic DNA from the blood cell samples. The sequencing sample was made of PBMCs. This receptor was identified in a woman aged 30 to 39 in good health and CMV-seronegative.

The CDR3 loop reads CASSLLQGTPLHF. The DNA sequence is TGTGCCAGCAGCTTATTACAGGGGACACCCCTCCACTTT. The chain is encoded by TRBV5-4 joined to TRBJ1-6, with 7 central nucleotides matching TRBD1. Per the germline V gene (reference sequence), SGHNT is the CDR1 and YYREEE is the CDR2. Including cysteine and phenylalanine, the CDR3 has 13 amino acids. Left in the record is the CDR3 DNA by itself, 39 bases read in frame from the first base. V trim: 2 bases; J trim: 11 bases; unmatched bases: 4.